The entry that follows covers one TCR beta chain sequence. Its specificity is not known. Regarding treatment: approximately 9-day PBMC culture with coronavirus spike peptide pools or control peptides (ViraFEST assay). After removal of 3 bases from V and 4 bases from J, the junction contained 12 bases not matched to a gene. The CDR3 sequence is 17 residues long. Germline V gene sequence: CDR1 MNHEY, CDR2 SVGEGT. The data originate from a study of vaccination and CD4 T cells after COVID-19. Study in general: Overlapping SARS-CoV-2, HCoV-NL63, HCoV-OC43 and HCoV-229E spike peptides stimulated the cells.

The Oncomine TCR Beta short-read assay generated sequence data from the DNA of cultured CD4+ T cells. TCRdb redid the calling of the PCR reads with MiXCR, one entry per CDR3 protein. The sample carries more than 13,000 distinct CDR3 sequences, roughly three fifths recorded once. Sample: CD4+ T cells from blood, cultured in vitro. The V call is TRBV6-2 or TRBV6-3, the J call TRBJ2-5, with TRBD2 identical over 9 bases. The TCR originated in a human donor who had recovered from COVID-19. The CDR3 DNA reads as TGTGCCAGCAGTTATAAACAGTTAGCGGGAGCAAGAGAGACCCAGTACTTC. Its translation is CASSYKQLAGARETQYF.